Presented here are 19 T cell receptor beta chains from one specimen sequenced in a study of blood T cell repertoires in COVID-19. The table came from immunoSEQ multiplex PCR; TCRdb's copy has only in-frame clones and leaves some out. The table has fewer than 20,000 clones, almost 85% seen once; the top ten hold over 25%. The sequenced material came from peripheral blood. These receptors came from a woman aged 65 to 85 with active COVID-19.

This chain uses TRBV5-6 with TRBJ2-3; 15 bases map to TRBD2. CDR3 size: 15 residues. Germline CDR1 and CDR2: SGHDT and YYEEEE. V shed 4 bases and J 6 bases; nucleotides not matched to a gene: 3. The CDR3 sequence: CASSTGTSGRDTQYF. For the CDR3, the DNA is TGTGCCAGCAGCACCGGGACTAGCGGGAGGGATACGCAGTATTTT.

This chain links TRBV13 with TRBJ2-7; D perhaps matches TRBD1 (6 bases). Germline values: CDR1 PRHDT, CDR2 FYEKMQ (reference sequence). The CDR3 consists of 11 residues. V was pared by 9 bases and J by 2 bases, with 8 bases between. The CDR3 reads CASGTTYEQYF. The CDR3 DNA is TGTGCCAGTGGGACAACCTACGAGCAGTACTTC.

With regard to this clone: A read error may produce the germline difference seen at one junction end. Here the CDR3 DNA reads TGTGCCCGCAGCGCCGGGGGGGGCTACACCTTC. Protein: CARSAGGGYTF. This sequence joins TRBV9 and TRBJ1-2; D perhaps matches TRBD1 (5 bases). Germline CDR1 reads SGDLS; CDR2 reads YYNGEE. The length of the CDR3 is 11 residues. Supplemented by reference TRBV9 and TRBJ1-2, the full variable domain reads DSGVTQTPKHLITATGQRVTLRCSPRSGDLSVYWYQQSLDQGLQFLIQYYNGEERAKGNILERFSAQQFPDLHSELNLSSLELGDSALYFCARSAGGGYTFGSGTRLTVV.

V gene TRBV29-1 combines with J gene TRBJ2-2; maybe TRBD2 (7 bases). The germline V gene encodes CDR1 SQVTM and CDR2 ANQGSEA. V lost 6 bases and J lost 7, with 15 bases in between. The CDR3 length is 13 residues. The CDR3 protein is CSVGGRSIGELFF. In DNA, the CDR3 is TGCAGCGTGGGGGGGCGTTCCATCGGGGAGCTGTTTTTT.

The chain combines TRBV6-4 with TRBJ2-1; maybe TRBD2 (6 bases). The V end was cut by 6 bases, the J end by 4 bases, with 19 bases between. The CDR3 is 16 residues long. From germline, CDR1 is MRHNA and CDR2 SNTAGT. The CDR3: CASSHSIAEPYNEQFF. The DNA for the CDR3 is TGTGCCAGCAGCCATTCAATAGCGGAACCTTACAATGAGCAGTTCTTC.

This sequence joins TRBV7-2 and TRBJ2-3; 11 nucleotides match TRBD2. The CDR3 has 16 amino acids. V shed 3 bases, J shed 6 bases, and the junction held 8 bases outside the gene matches. CDR1 and CDR2 (germline): SGHTA, FQGNSA. As DNA, the CDR3 is TGTGCCAGCAGCTTTAGCGGGAGGGCCTCTGTCGATACGCAGTATTTT. Amino acid sequence: CASSFSGRASVDTQYF.

This chain joins TRBV28 and TRBJ1-2, with 7 positions matching TRBD1. The germline V gene has CDR1 MDHEN and CDR2 SYDVKM. Unmatched junction bases numbered 7, after V lost 5 bases and J lost 1 base. This CDR3 has 15 amino acids. The CDR3 here is CASSRTGTVNYGYTF. The CDR3 DNA follows: TGTGCCAGCAGTCGGACCGGGACAGTTAACTATGGCTACACCTTC.

The chain is built from TRBV27 and TRBJ2-5, with TRBD1 as a possible D gene (6 bases). From germline, CDR1 is MNHEY and CDR2 SMNVEV (reference sequence). V shed 9 bases and J shed 9 bases, with 17 bases lying between them. The CDR3 contains 12 residues. CDR3 nucleotides: TGTGCCAGTAACAGGGACCTAACGCCCCAGTACTTC. Residues: CASNRDLTPQYF.

The gene calls are TRBV28 and TRBJ1-5; D is unclear. Germline CDR1 MDHEN, CDR2 SYDVKM. V dropped 7 bases and J dropped 2 bases, with 9 bases sitting between them. This CDR3 contains 13 residues. The CDR3 here is CASISGGNQPQHF. The CDR3 DNA is TGTGCCAGCATATCCGGTGGCAATCAGCCCCAGCATTTT. Full variable domain (rest looked up from reference TRBV28 and TRBJ1-5): DVKVTQSSRYLVKRTGEKVFLECVQDMDHENMFWYRQDPGLGLRLIYFSYDVKMKEKGDIPEGYSVSREKKERFSLILESASTNQTSMYLCASISGGNQPQHFGDGTRLSIL.

This clone was observed a handful of times. This chain connects TRBV4-1 to TRBJ2-7, with TRBD1 matching 11 bases. V shed 5 bases, J shed 6 bases, and the junction held 6 bases outside the gene matches. Per germline, CDR1 MGHRA and CDR2 YSYEKL. The CDR3 is 14 amino acids. The CDR3 is CASSGPGTGGEQYF. In DNA form, the CDR3 reads TGCGCCAGCAGCGGACCCGGGACAGGGGGCGAGCAGTACTTC.

CDR3 sequence (DNA): TGTGCCAGCTCACCCACCACTCTGCTAGCGGGAGGCTCCTACAATGAGCAGTTCTTC. Its translation is CASSPTTLLAGGSYNEQFF. The rearrangement joins TRBV18 to TRBJ2-1, with TRBD2 matching over 11 bases. Germline values: CDR1 KGHSH, CDR2 LQKENI. CDR3 length equals 19 residues. V lost 3 bases, J lost 0 bases, and 10 bases stayed unmatched.

The chain is built from TRBV10-1 and TRBJ1-6; D is undetermined. The V end lost 10 bases, the J end lost 5 bases, and 18 bases lay between the germline ends. Germline V gives CDR1 WNHNN, CDR2 SYGVQD (reference sequence). The CDR3 is 15 amino acids. In DNA, the CDR3 is TGCGCCACAGCAGCCGGGGAGAGAAATAATTCACCCCTCCACTTT. The encoded protein is CATAAGERNNSPLHF.

The chain couples TRBV27 to TRBJ2-1, with TRBD2 matching 11 bases. The CDR3 totals 17 residues. Per germline, CDR1 MNHEY and CDR2 SMNVEV (reference sequence). V was clipped by 0 bases and J by 4 bases; unmatched bases: 5. In nucleotides, the CDR3 is TGTGCCAGCAGTTTATCGATTAGACTAGCGGGATACAATGAGCAGTTCTTC. Amino acid sequence: CASSLSIRLAGYNEQFF.

The CDR3 region has the DNA TGTGCCAGCAGCCAAGACAGGGGTTTCTACGAGCAGTACTTC. Protein sequence: CASSQDRGFYEQYF. This chain links TRBV27 with TRBJ2-7, with 8 bases fitting TRBD1. V was pared by 6 bases and J by 3 bases, with 7 bases of the junction left unmatched. This CDR3 is built from 14 residues. The germline CDR1 and CDR2 sequences are MNHEY and SMNVEV (reference sequence).

This clone was observed a single time. The rearrangement links TRBV19 to TRBJ1-1, with D maybe TRBD1 (6 bases). Germline V gene sequence: CDR1 LNHDA, CDR2 SQIVND (reference sequence). V was shortened by 7 bases and J by 1 base, with 10 bases between the two germline ends. The CDR3 loop spans 13 amino acids. CDR3 in DNA: TGTGCCAGTATCTACAGGGAGAACACTGAAGCTTTCTTT. It encodes CASIYRENTEAFF. Combining the CDR3 with reference TRBV19 and TRBJ1-1 gives the whole variable domain DGGITQSPKYLFRKEGQNVTLSCEQNLNHDAMYWYRQDPGQGLRLIYYSQIVNDFQKGDIAEGYSVSREKKESFPLTVTSAQKNPTAFYLCASIYRENTEAFFGQGTRLTVV.

The chain recombines TRBV11-2 with TRBJ2-1; D might be TRBD2 (6 bases). V was cut by 1 base and J by 8 bases, with 9 bases left in between. The CDR3 runs to 13 residues. Germline lookup yields CDR1 SGHAT and CDR2 FQNNGV. The CDR3 region has the DNA TGTGCCAGCAGCTTAGGTTGGGGGGATGAGCAGTTCTTC. This sequence encodes CASSLGWGDEQFF.

The J gene is TRBJ1-5, the V gene TRBV9; TRBD1 agrees at 7 bases. With V trimmed by 3 bases and J by 0 bases, 3 bases remained unmatched. This CDR3 region has 15 residues. Per the germline V gene, CDR1 is SGDLS and CDR2 is YYNGEE. This chain's CDR3 is CASSDTGASNQPQHF. The CDR3 bases are TGTGCCAGCAGCGATACAGGGGCTAGCAATCAGCCCCAGCATTTT.

This clone showed up just a few times. The J gene is TRBJ2-4, the V gene TRBV6-1; 10 bases map to TRBD1. V lost 2 bases to trimming and J lost 1 base; unmatched junction nucleotides: 5. Germline values: CDR1 MNHNS, CDR2 SASEGT. The CDR3 totals 17 residues. CDR3 DNA sequence: TGTGCCAGCAGTGAAATGGTGGGACAGGGGGCCAAAAACATTCAGTACTTC. It yields the protein CASSEMVGQGAKNIQYF.

This chain uses TRBV5-1 with TRBJ2-3; D call uncertain. V was shortened by 2 bases and J by 2 bases, with 12 bases between the two germline ends. This CDR3 is built from 15 residues. Germline-derived CDR1 and CDR2 are SGHRS and YFSETQ. CDR3 DNA: TGCGCCAGCAGCTTATCGAGTTTCTTCACAGATACGCAGTATTTT. Translated: CASSLSSFFTDTQYF.